This TCR beta chain was recorded in a study of blood T cells in healthy people across ages. Combining a sample-barcoded 5' primer with a J-beta primer mix, a second PCR ran for roughly 7 to 11 cycles. One entry per CDR3 protein results from TCRdb running MiXCR on the 5' RACE reads. The data show more than 650,000 distinct CDR3 sequences, about 26% seen once. Healthy Caucasian individuals from Russia aged 6 to 90 were enrolled as donors. The CDR3 sequence is 13 residues long. Trimming took off 6 bases at V and 2 bases at J, with 10 bases between the two ends. In germline, CDR1 is DFQATT, CDR2 SNEGSKA (reference sequence). This sample was shared with a second study, whose subject was T cells of mothers and their children. This second report adds: Mothers yielded over 8 million CDR3 reads, children 2.5 million to 3 million each.

J is TRBJ1-4 and V is TRBV20-1; no clear D. The material sequenced was blood. The receptor was derived from a boy between 5 and 17 years old in good health. The CDR3 is CSASRYTNEKLFF. The CDR3 DNA sequence: TGCAGTGCGTCTAGATACACTAATGAAAAACTGTTTTTT.